This passage covers 27 T cell receptor beta chains from one sample sequenced in a study of T cell changes during pregnancy in multiple sclerosis. Repertoires were generated with immunoSEQ multiplex PCR, while TCRdb's copy carries only in-frame clones and drops some. The table shows approximately 96,000 clones, with roughly 94% occurring only once. The specimen was peripheral blood, collected after pregnancy. The receptors derive from a female donor in good health, enrolled as a control in a pregnancy study.

The rearrangement joins TRBV7-9 to TRBJ2-3; D gene unclear. CDR3 length equals 13 residues. Trimming took 5 bases from V and 6 from J, leaving 12 bases between them. Germline CDR1 and CDR2: SEHNR and FQNEAQ (reference sequence). The CDR3 DNA follows: TGTGCCAGCAGCCCTTCTAGGTTGGATACGCAGTATTTT. Protein sequence: CASSPSRLDTQYF.

The V gene is TRBV18, the J gene TRBJ1-1; possible D gene TRBD1, 5 bases. CDR1 and CDR2 (germline): KGHSH, LQKENI. V lost 3 bases and J lost 3, with 23 bases in between. The CDR3 is made up of 18 amino acids. For the CDR3, the DNA is TGTGCCAGCTCACCCCGCTATAGGAGTCATTCGGGGGACACTGAAGCTTTCTTT. It specifies CASSPRYRSHSGDTEAFF.

V usage is TRBV30 and J usage is TRBJ2-7; 10 bases line up with TRBD2. This CDR3 spans 14 amino acids. Germline assignment: CDR1 GTSNPN and CDR2 SVGIG (reference sequence). Written as DNA, the CDR3 is TGTGCACTAAGCGGGGGGGGCCGTAGGTACGAGCAGTACTTC. Protein sequence: CALSGGGRRYEQYF.

The V call is TRBV28, the J call TRBJ1-2; D is undetermined. The germline V and J ends were trimmed by 3 bases and 1 base, with 9 bases remaining between them. CDR3 length: 14 residues. Per germline, CDR1 MDHEN and CDR2 SYDVKM. The CDR3 loop is CASSFYRGNYGYTF. Written as DNA, the CDR3 is TGTGCCAGCAGTTTTTATCGGGGTAACTATGGCTACACCTTC.

V and J are TRBV10-3 and TRBJ2-7; tentatively, D is TRBD1 (5 bases). In germline, CDR1 is ENHRY, CDR2 SYGVKD. V dropped 3 bases and J dropped 3 bases, with 12 bases sitting between them. The CDR3 has 14 amino acids. The CDR3 coding sequence is TGTGCCATCAGTGACAGGGTACAGCACTACGAGCAGTACTTC. Its protein product is CAISDRVQHYEQYF.

The chain recombines TRBV9 with TRBJ1-1; tentative D call: TRBD1 (6 bases). The germline V gene encodes CDR1 SGDLS and CDR2 YYNGEE. The CDR3 has 15 residues. V was pared by 0 bases and J by 2 bases, with 11 bases between. CDR3 bases: TGTGCCAGCAGCGTAGGCGGACAGCTCAACACTGAAGCTTTCTTT. It is translated as CASSVGGQLNTEAFF.

This clone showed up just once. This chain connects TRBV7-9 to TRBJ1-2; TRBD1 aligns across 7 bases. Per the germline V gene, CDR1 is SEHNR and CDR2 is FQNEAQ (reference sequence). The CDR3 runs 13 residues. Trimming cost V 5 bases and J 4 bases; bases outside gene matches: 4. CDR3 bases: TGTGCCAGCAGCACGGGGACAGTCTATGGCTACACCTTC. Its translation: CASSTGTVYGYTF.

This clone was found a few times. This sequence joins TRBV4-1 and TRBJ1-5; D ambiguous. Germline V gene lookup returns CDR1 MGHRA and CDR2 YSYEKL. Between the trimmed V and J ends, which lost 0 bases and 2 bases, there was a span of 11 bases. The CDR3 sequence is 16 residues long. CDR3 nucleotides: TGCGCCAGCAGCCAAGATGGAGGGATAGGCAATCAGCCCCAGCATTTT. Protein: CASSQDGGIGNQPQHF.

This clone was recorded a few times. The V call is TRBV30, the J call TRBJ1-1; 7 bases are a match to TRBD1. The CDR3 covers 13 residues. Germline assignment: CDR1 GTSNPN and CDR2 SVGIG (reference sequence). The trim removed 4 bases at V and 0 bases at J, leaving 2 bases unmatched. CDR3 in amino acids: CAWNTGVNTEAFF. Written as DNA, the CDR3 is TGTGCCTGGAACACAGGGGTGAACACTGAAGCTTTCTTT.

CDR3 nucleotide sequence: TGTGCCAGCAGTTCCGCAGCCCCGGACAGCATGGGCTACACCTTC. Its translation is CASSSAAPDSMGYTF. This rearrangement joins TRBV28 to TRBJ1-2, with TRBD1 as a possible D gene (6 bases). CDR1 is MDHEN, CDR2 SYDVKM, per germline. The V end lost 4 bases, the J end lost 8 bases, and 20 bases lay between the germline ends. The CDR3 consists of 15 residues.

This sequence joins TRBV7-2 and TRBJ1-5; D perhaps matches TRBD1 (6 bases). The CDR3 runs 14 residues. Germline loops: CDR1 SGHTA, CDR2 FQGNSA. V lost 2 bases and J lost 7, with 12 bases in between. CDR3 DNA sequence: TGTGCCAGCAGCTTACAGCAGGGGAACCAGCCCCAGCATTTT. Its protein product is CASSLQQGNQPQHF.

This chain uses TRBV18 with TRBJ2-3; TRBD2 aligns across 7 bases. CDR3 length equals 16 residues. V shed 3 bases, J shed 2 bases, and the junction held 8 bases outside the gene matches. Germline V gene data show CDR1 as KGHSH and CDR2 as LQKENI. The CDR3 loop reads CASSPGASGPTDTQYF. CDR3 nucleotides: TGTGCCAGCTCACCTGGGGCTAGCGGCCCCACAGATACGCAGTATTTT.

The chain links TRBV9 to TRBJ2-5; TRBD2 matches at 7 bases. The germline V gene has CDR1 SGDLS and CDR2 YYNGEE. This CDR3 region has 13 residues. The V and J ends lost 3 bases and 3 bases, in that order; junction bases with no gene match: 2. This CDR3 reads CASSGDYEETQYF. The CDR3 DNA reads TGTGCCAGCAGCGGGGACTACGAAGAGACCCAGTACTTC.

V is TRBV4-1 and J is TRBJ2-7; 7 bases match TRBD1. The trim removed 0 bases at V and 6 bases at J, leaving 8 bases unmatched. Germline loops: CDR1 MGHRA, CDR2 YSYEKL. The CDR3 contains 15 residues. In DNA form, the CDR3 reads TGCGCCAGCAGCCAAGATGGGCAGGGGGTAGGCGAGCAGTACTTC. Translation: CASSQDGQGVGEQYF.

J is TRBJ1-5 and V is TRBV5-6, with 10 bases aligning to TRBD1. J gave up 4 bases and V 4 bases, and 5 bases lay outside the gene matches. Germline V lookup: CDR1 SGHDT, CDR2 YYEEEE. The CDR3 totals 15 residues. The DNA for the CDR3 is TGTGCCAGCAGCGGTCGGGACAGGGGAAATCAGCCCCAGCATTTT. It specifies CASSGRDRGNQPQHF.

The J gene is TRBJ2-2, the V gene TRBV19; the D is unclear. The V end lost 10 bases, the J end lost 0 bases, and 9 bases lay between the germline ends. Germline V lookup: CDR1 LNHDA, CDR2 SQIVND (reference sequence). CDR3 length equals 13 residues. The CDR3 DNA is TGTGCCACCGCCAGCGCGAACACCGGGGAGCTGTTTTTT. Protein sequence: CATASANTGELFF.

The chain joins TRBV9 to TRBJ2-7, with TRBD2 identical over 7 bases. V lost 0 bases, J lost 5 bases, and 8 bases stayed unmatched. Germline V gene lookup returns CDR1 SGDLS and CDR2 YYNGEE. CDR3 length equals 15 residues. This CDR3 is CASSVGPGGSNEQYF. The CDR3 DNA follows: TGTGCCAGCAGCGTAGGCCCGGGAGGCTCGAACGAGCAGTACTTC.

The rearrangement links TRBV4-2 to TRBJ2-7; TRBD2 matches at 9 bases. Trimming cost V 0 bases and J 2 bases; bases outside gene matches: 14. CDR3 length: 19 amino acids. The germline gives CDR1 LGHNA, CDR2 YNFKEQ. CDR3 sequence: CASSQEVGGIGGGAYEQYF. The CDR3 DNA sequence: TGTGCCAGCAGCCAAGAGGTTGGTGGAATTGGCGGGGGGGCCTACGAGCAGTACTTC.

The chain uses TRBV4-1 and TRBJ2-4; 9 bases are a match to TRBD2. V was clipped by 1 base and J by 3 bases; unmatched bases: 7. Germline V gene lookup returns CDR1 MGHRA and CDR2 YSYEKL. CDR3 length equals 17 residues. The CDR3 DNA sequence: TGCGCCAGCAGCCAAGGGCTAGCGGGGACGATCAAAAACATTCAGTACTTC. This codes for CASSQGLAGTIKNIQYF.

This clone was found once. The chain combines TRBV10-3 with TRBJ1-2, with unresolved D. The CDR3 length is 13 residues. The V gene's germline CDR1 is ENHRY and CDR2 SYGVKD. With 10 bases removed from V and 1 base from J, the gap between germline ends came to 13 bases. CDR3 nucleotide sequence: TGTGCCACCATAGCGGGCGGTAACTATGGCTACACCTTC. The encoded protein is CATIAGGNYGYTF.

The chain combines TRBV9 with TRBJ1-3; TRBD1 aligns across 7 bases. Germline CDR1 is SGDLS and CDR2 is YYNGEE. V gave up 0 bases and J gave up 7 bases; unmatched junction bases: 7. The CDR3 consists of 15 residues. The CDR3 reads CASSVDSTGPNTIYF. The CDR3 DNA sequence: TGTGCCAGCAGCGTAGATTCGACAGGGCCGAACACCATATATTTT.

The V and J genes are TRBV7-3 and TRBJ2-7; D gene unclear. This CDR3 has 12 residues. V was pared by 4 bases and J by 3 bases, with 7 bases between. From germline, CDR1 is SGHTA and CDR2 FQGTGA. The DNA for the CDR3 is TGTGCCAGCAGCTCAATCGGCTACGAGCAGTACTTC. It codes for CASSSIGYEQYF.

The chain has TRBV7-8 and TRBJ2-1, with 8 bases lining up with TRBD2. CDR3 length equals 16 residues. Germline V gives CDR1 SGHVS, CDR2 FQNEAQ. Germline trimming cut 5 bases from V and 6 bases from J; bases unmatched to any gene: 12. The CDR3 spells CASSPLFGREINEQFF. As DNA, the CDR3 is TGTGCCAGCAGCCCGTTATTCGGGAGGGAGATCAATGAGCAGTTCTTC.

CDR3 sequence: CASRGQGLGEQYF. CDR3 sequence (DNA): TGTGCCAGCAGGGGACAGGGACTCGGCGAGCAGTACTTC. This chain links TRBV28 with TRBJ2-7; 9 nucleotides align to TRBD1. The germline V gene encodes CDR1 MDHEN and CDR2 SYDVKM. This CDR3 has 13 amino acids. V lost 6 bases, J lost 6 bases, and 6 bases stayed unmatched.

V and J are TRBV4-1 and TRBJ2-3; D is perhaps TRBD2 (5 bases). V dropped 1 base and J dropped 0 bases, with 8 bases sitting between them. The CDR3 extends over 15 amino acids. Germline V gives CDR1 MGHRA, CDR2 YSYEKL. The CDR3 spells CASSQAWRSTDTQYF. CDR3 coding DNA: TGCGCCAGCAGCCAAGCGTGGAGGAGCACAGATACGCAGTATTTT.

The V call is TRBV7-8, the J call TRBJ1-3; D remains unclear. The germline V and J ends were trimmed by 2 bases and 0 bases, with 8 bases remaining between them. Germline CDR1 and CDR2: SGHVS and FQNEAQ. The CDR3 loop spans 15 amino acids. The CDR3 bases are TGTGCCAGCAGCTTATTAATTAGCTCTGGAAACACCATATATTTT. It translates to CASSLLISSGNTIYF.

This chain uses TRBV27 with TRBJ1-6; D possibly corresponds to TRBD1 (6 bases). The V and J ends lost 8 bases and 14 bases respectively, with 19 bases between them. The CDR3 spans 13 residues. Germline V lookup: CDR1 MNHEY, CDR2 SMNVEV (reference sequence). The DNA of the CDR3 is TGTGCCAGCCTGGACGGTTCCAGGGGAGCCCTCCACTTT. This encodes CASLDGSRGALHF.